The 25 T cell receptor beta chains below come from one sample, sequenced in a study of OX40 agonist ivuxolimab in advanced cancers. Profiled with immunoSEQ multiplex PCR; TCRdb holds only in-frame clones, not every one. The sample lists some 80,000 clones; more than 90% were seen once. The sequenced sample was CD4+ or CD8+ T cells sorted from blood, obtained in a trial of the OX40 agonist ivuxolimab. These receptors all come from an adult with an advanced solid tumor such as melanoma, head and neck, liver or kidney cancer.

This chain links TRBV28 with TRBJ2-1; unclear D gene. V gave up 3 bases and J gave up 8 bases, with 11 bases separating them. CDR1 is MDHEN and CDR2 is SYDVKM in the germline V gene. The CDR3 loop spans 13 amino acids. The chain's CDR3 is CASSFSGGDEQFF. CDR3 in DNA: TGTGCCAGCAGTTTTTCCGGTGGCGATGAGCAGTTCTTC.

CDR3 loop: CASSPGTGAPYEQYF. The CDR3, as DNA: TGTGCCAGCTCACCAGGGACAGGGGCGCCCTACGAGCAGTACTTC. The chain has TRBV18 and TRBJ2-7; TRBD1 matches 10 bases. J lost 2 bases, V lost 2 bases, and 3 bases had no gene match. Per the germline V gene, CDR1 is KGHSH and CDR2 is LQKENI. The CDR3 loop spans 15 amino acids.

The gene calls are TRBV7-2 and TRBJ1-3; D is unclear. The CDR3 runs 12 residues. The V gene's germline CDR1 is SGHTA and CDR2 FQGNSA. Trimming removed 1 base at V and 4 bases at J, with 2 bases between. The CDR3 loop reads CASSLDGNTIYF. In DNA, the CDR3 is TGTGCCAGCAGCTTAGACGGAAACACCATATATTTT.

This clone was observed once. The rearrangement links TRBV7-9 to TRBJ2-1, with D uncertain. The CDR3 spans 13 residues. Germline CDR1 and CDR2: SEHNR and FQNEAQ (reference sequence). V was clipped by 6 bases and J by 0 bases, with 6 bases between them. The CDR3 nucleotides are TGTGCCAGCAGGGCCAGCTCCTACAATGAGCAGTTCTTC. This translates into CASRASSYNEQFF.

V and J are TRBV14 and TRBJ2-7; 7 nucleotides agree with TRBD1. CDR3 length: 15 residues. Germline trimming cut 4 bases from V and 2 bases from J; bases unmatched to any gene: 8. From germline, CDR1 is SGHDN and CDR2 FVKESK. DNA for the CDR3: TGTGCCAGCAGCCGGATCGGGACAGCCACCTACGAGCAGTACTTC. This codes for CASSRIGTATYEQYF.

The gene calls are TRBV18 and TRBJ1-2, with 9 bases fitting TRBD1. The ends lost 4 bases at V and 7 bases at J; junction bases unmatched: 10. This CDR3 is built from 15 residues. CDR1 is KGHSH, CDR2 LQKENI, per germline. CDR3 DNA sequence: TGTGCCAGCTCACGGGGGGACAGGGAAACGAGTGGCTACACCTTC. It specifies CASSRGDRETSGYTF. The variable domain in full, completed from reference TRBV18 and TRBJ1-2, reads NAGVMQNPRHLVRRRGQEARLRCSPMKGHSHVYWYRQLPEEGLKFMVYLQKENIIDESGMPKERFSAEFPKEGPSILRIQQVVRGDSAAYFCASSRGDRETSGYTFGSGTRLTVV.

The chain has TRBV7-3 and TRBJ2-3; the D gene is possibly TRBD2 (6 bases). V was cut by 5 bases and J by 2 bases, with 11 bases left in between. This CDR3 spans 14 amino acids. Germline CDR1 reads SGHTA; CDR2 reads FQGTGA. Written as DNA, the CDR3 is TGTGCCAGCAGCCTAGGGACTTTCACAGATACGCAGTATTTT. Translated: CASSLGTFTDTQYF.

V usage is TRBV6-1 and J usage is TRBJ2-5; tentatively, D is TRBD1 (6 bases). The CDR3 is made up of 14 amino acids. Germline V gene sequence: CDR1 MNHNS, CDR2 SASEGT. V was pared by 2 bases and J by 3 bases, with 10 bases between. The CDR3: CASSESNREETQYF. The DNA of the CDR3 is TGTGCCAGCAGTGAAAGCAACAGGGAAGAGACCCAGTACTTC.

The CDR3 DNA reads TGTGCCATCAGTGAGAGACCAGGACCCCAAGAGACCCAGTACTTC. It codes for CAISERPGPQETQYF. The V and J genes are TRBV10-3 and TRBJ2-5, with D hard to call. This CDR3 comprises 15 residues. CDR1 and CDR2 from the germline V gene are ENHRY and SYGVKD. V was clipped by 2 bases and J by 1 base, with 11 bases between them.

Only one count was recorded for this clone. This CDR3 is also generated by other DNA sequences in the sample. V gene TRBV30 combines with J gene TRBJ2-1, with 7 bases fitting TRBD2. V lost 4 bases to trimming and J lost 1 base; unmatched junction nucleotides: 4. The CDR3 extends over 14 amino acids. CDR1 and CDR2 from the germline V gene are GTSNPN and SVGIG (reference sequence). CDR3 region: CAWKSGGSYNEQFF. The CDR3 DNA follows: TGTGCCTGGAAGTCGGGAGGTTCCTACAATGAGCAGTTCTTC.

The chain combines TRBV21-1 with TRBJ1-1. TRBV21-1 represents a pseudogene. The CDR3 runs to 16 residues. The CDR3 here is CASREALYTIRTEAFF. As DNA, the CDR3 is TGTGCCAGCAGGGAGGCGCTCTACACAATTCGCACTGAAGCTTTCTTT.

V gene TRBV6-6 combines with J gene TRBJ2-7, with TRBD1 matching over 7 bases. Looked up from germline, CDR1 is MNHNY and CDR2 is SVGAGI (reference sequence). The CDR3 length is 15 residues. J lost 1 base, V lost 2 bases, and 5 bases had no gene match. The CDR3: CASSYRDRVSYEQYF. The CDR3 region has the DNA TGTGCCAGCAGTTACCGAGACAGGGTATCCTACGAGCAGTACTTC.

V is TRBV20-1 and J is TRBJ2-7; D unresolved. The CDR3 spans 11 residues. Germline CDR1 is DFQATT and CDR2 is SNEGSKA (reference sequence). V lost 5 bases and J 5 bases, leaving 10 bases between the germline ends. The DNA of the CDR3 is TGCAGTGCTGGGGAAACTCACGAGCAGTACTTC. The encoded protein is CSAGETHEQYF.

The rearrangement uses TRBV11-2 and TRBJ1-2, with a weak D call TRBD1 (5 bases). The CDR3 has 14 amino acids. V was pared by 5 bases and J by 8 bases, with 18 bases between. Germline CDR1 is SGHAT and CDR2 is FQNNGV. In DNA, the CDR3 is TGTGCCAGCAGCCGAGAGGTGGTGGGGGACGGCTACACCTTC. Translated, it gives CASSREVVGDGYTF.

V gene TRBV11-1 combines with J gene TRBJ2-2; the match to TRBD2 covers 7 bases. Germline-derived CDR1 and CDR2 are SGHAT and FQDESV (reference sequence). This CDR3 is 16 amino acids long. V shed 1 base and J 3 bases; nucleotides not matched to a gene: 5. The CDR3 DNA reads as TGTGCCAGCAGCTTAGGGCTAGCGGACTACACCGGGGAGCTGTTTTTT. As protein: CASSLGLADYTGELFF.

The V call is TRBV5-1, the J call TRBJ1-2, with 9 bases matching TRBD1. Germline loops: CDR1 SGHRS, CDR2 YFSETQ. The CDR3 extends over 13 amino acids. J gave up 7 bases and V 5 bases, and 6 bases lay outside the gene matches. The chain's CDR3 is CASSSGQGFGYTF. Written as DNA, the CDR3 is TGCGCCAGCAGTTCGGGACAGGGTTTTGGCTACACCTTC.

The rearrangement links TRBV7-2 to TRBJ1-2, with 11 positions matching TRBD1. This CDR3 is built from 14 residues. Germline trimming cut 4 bases from V and 7 bases from J; bases unmatched to any gene: 5. Germline CDR1 is SGHTA and CDR2 is FQGNSA. CDR3 in amino acids: CASSSGQGASGYTF. The CDR3 DNA is TGTGCCAGCAGCTCTGGACAGGGGGCGTCTGGCTACACCTTC.

V usage is TRBV15 and J usage is TRBJ2-7; 10 bases agree with TRBD1. This CDR3 is 15 amino acids long. J gave up 4 bases and V 8 bases, and 11 bases lay outside the gene matches. Germline V gene lookup returns CDR1 LNHNV and CDR2 YYDKDF (reference sequence). The CDR3 sequence: CATATPGQGRYEQYF. The DNA of the CDR3 is TGTGCCACCGCTACTCCGGGACAGGGGAGGTACGAGCAGTACTTC.

Only one count was recorded for this clone. V usage is TRBV11-2 and J usage is TRBJ2-2, with D maybe TRBD1 (6 bases). Trimming took 4 bases from V and 5 from J, leaving 8 bases between them. CDR3 length: 13 amino acids. The germline V gene encodes CDR1 SGHAT and CDR2 FQNNGV. CDR3 region: CASSSDRTGELFF. DNA for the CDR3: TGTGCCAGCAGCTCGGACAGAACCGGGGAGCTGTTTTTT. Supplemented by reference TRBV11-2 and TRBJ2-2, the full variable domain reads EAGVAQSPRYKIIEKRQSVAFWCNPISGHATLYWYQQILGQGPKLLIQFQNNGVVDDSQLPKDRFSAERLKGVDSTLKIQPAKLEDSAVYLCASSSDRTGELFFGEGSRLTVL.

This rearrangement joins TRBV7-9 to TRBJ1-4; D ambiguous. The CDR3 is 14 amino acids. Trimming removed 1 base from V and 5 bases from J, with 8 bases in between. Germline lookup yields CDR1 SEHNR and CDR2 FQNEAQ (reference sequence). CDR3 in amino acids: CASSLGVGNEKLFF. For the CDR3, the DNA is TGTGCCAGCAGCTTAGGGGTGGGGAATGAAAAACTGTTTTTT.

The rearrangement links TRBV5-1 to TRBJ1-2; 7 positions agree with TRBD1. Looked up from germline, CDR1 is SGHRS and CDR2 is YFSETQ. This CDR3 has 15 residues. J gave up 3 bases and V 0 bases, and 5 bases lay outside the gene matches. DNA of the CDR3: TGCGCCAGCAGCTTGGATGGGACAGATTACTATGGCTACACCTTC. Residues: CASSLDGTDYYGYTF.

The chain couples TRBV27 to TRBJ2-3; 10 nucleotides line up with TRBD2. The CDR3 is made up of 14 amino acids. Trimming removed 1 base from V and 5 bases from J; junction bases left unmatched: 0. Per the germline V gene, CDR1 is MNHEY and CDR2 is SMNVEV (reference sequence). CDR3 nucleotides: TGTGCCAGCAGTTTATGGACTAGCGGAGATACGCAGTATTTT. This codes for CASSLWTSGDTQYF.

The chain has TRBV4-3 and TRBJ2-7; the match to TRBD2 covers 9 bases. This CDR3 comprises 17 residues. The J segment lost 1 base and the V segment lost 2 bases, leaving 9 bases of the junction unmatched. CDR1 and CDR2 (germline): LGHNA, YSLEER. CDR3 nucleotide sequence: TGCGCCAGCAGCCAATCCCCCTCCCTAGCGGGGTCCTACGAGCAGTACTTC. It specifies CASSQSPSLAGSYEQYF.

The chain combines TRBV28 with TRBJ2-3; the match to TRBD2 covers 8 bases. Trimming cost V 5 bases and J 5 bases; bases outside gene matches: 15. Germline lookup yields CDR1 MDHEN and CDR2 SYDVKM. The length of the CDR3 is 17 residues. The DNA of the CDR3 is TGTGCCAGCAGTGCCATCCGGGACGGGAGGGGAGAAGATACGCAGTATTTT. Its translation is CASSAIRDGRGEDTQYF.

The chain joins TRBV18 to TRBJ2-7; D possibly corresponds to TRBD1 (5 bases). V was shortened by 5 bases and J by 2 bases, with 13 bases between the two germline ends. CDR1 is KGHSH, CDR2 LQKENI, per germline. This CDR3 contains 14 residues. Here the CDR3 reads CASSGQTATYEQYF. In DNA, the CDR3 is TGTGCCAGCTCAGGTCAGACAGCTACCTACGAGCAGTACTTC.